The 31 T cell receptor beta chains given below trace back to one sample, sequenced in a study of CXCR3-negative and CXCR3-positive naive CD8 T cells (dated by TCRdb to between 2018 and 2021). Paper-wide results and their limitations: Compared with CXCR3-negative naive cells, CXCR3-positive naive cells had TRB CDR3s with higher hydrophobicity (lower Kidera factor 4), lower energy, and higher strength and volume indices.

These receptors lack a known antigen. Instrument used: NextSeq 550. The Human TCR Profiling Kit (MiLaboratory) was used to make UMI-labeled 5' RACE TRB cDNA libraries. TCRdb reprocessed the reads and assigns one entry to each CDR3 protein sequence, leaving out DNA. This specimen's table enumerates more than 75,000 distinct CDR3 sequences. Together, the top ten hold roughly 0.64% of the sample. The specimen sequenced was naive CXCR3+ CD8+ T cells from blood. Read against the paper, the sample's cell subset or site label means: CD45RO-CCR7+CD27+CD95- naive CD8+ T cells expressing CXCR3 (TNR3+). The receptors derive from a human donor in good health. Some clones in this sample may be carry-over from other donors' samples.

The CDR3 protein is CASSYDRGLPTGWDTGELFF. This chain uses TRBV6-5 with TRBJ2-2; the D call of TRBD2 rests on TCRdb alone, since no DNA is present to check it. From germline, CDR1 is MNHEY and CDR2 SVGAGI. CDR3 length equals 20 residues.

The rearrangement links TRBV12-3 or TRBV12-4 to TRBJ2-1. There are 11 residues in the CDR3. The CDR3: CAIGDYNEQFF.

The chain carries TRBV4-1 and TRBJ1-2. Germline V gives CDR1 MGHRA, CDR2 YSYEKL. The CDR3 has 13 residues. Here the CDR3 reads CASSQRGGPGYTF.

V gene TRBV28 combines with J gene TRBJ2-4; TCRdb gives TRBD2 as the D gene, but with no DNA this cannot be confirmed. Germline V gene lookup returns CDR1 MDHEN and CDR2 SYDVKM. The length of the CDR3 is 15 residues. CDR3 amino acids: CASSFQPGLRNIQYF. The full variable domain, with the rest looked up from reference TRBV28 and TRBJ2-4, is DVKVTQSSRYLVKRTGEKVFLECVQDMDHENMFWYRQDPGLGLRLIYFSYDVKMKEKGDIPEGYSVSREKKERFSLILESASTNQTSMYLCASSFQPGLRNIQYFGAGTRLSVL.

The chain has TRBV6-5 and TRBJ2-7; TCRdb calls TRBD1, which cannot be checked without DNA. Germline CDR1 is MNHEY and CDR2 is SVGAGI. The CDR3 has 14 residues. CDR3: CASSYGAGGYEQYF.

V and J are TRBV25-1 and TRBJ2-1; TCRdb calls TRBD1, which cannot be checked without DNA. Germline V gene data show CDR1 as MGHDK and CDR2 as SYGVNS. The CDR3 length is 15 residues. The CDR3 reads CASSEWVGAGDEQFF.

V gene TRBV29-1 combines with J gene TRBJ1-2; TCRdb lists TRBD1, though no DNA is available to test this call. Germline V gene sequence: CDR1 SQVTM, CDR2 ANQGSEA. This CDR3 has 13 amino acids. CDR3 amino acids: CSDSGGPSYGYTF.

The chain is built from TRBV3-1 and TRBJ2-1; as DNA is missing, the TRBD2 call by TCRdb cannot be tested. From germline, CDR1 is LGHDT and CDR2 YNNKEL (reference sequence). The CDR3 extends over 14 amino acids. CDR3 sequence: CASSRREGRVEQFF.

V gene TRBV7-9 combines with J gene TRBJ2-5; there is no DNA to check the TCRdb D call of TRBD1. This CDR3 contains 16 residues. Germline V CDR1 and CDR2: SEHNR, FQNEAQ (reference sequence). The CDR3 reads CASSLDPRDSQETQYF.

The rearrangement links TRBV5-5 to TRBJ2-7; absent DNA, TCRdb's TRBD1 call cannot be checked. This CDR3 has 14 amino acids. Per germline, CDR1 SGHKS and CDR2 YYEKEE (reference sequence). This CDR3 is CASAPQGSSHEQYF.

The chain joins TRBV5-1 to TRBJ1-1. Per the germline V gene, CDR1 is SGHRS and CDR2 is YFSETQ. This CDR3 is 13 amino acids long. CDR3 residues: CASSLWANTEAFF.

The chain joins TRBV2 to TRBJ2-6; there is no DNA to check the TCRdb D call of TRBD1. CDR1 is SNHLY and CDR2 is FYNNEI in the germline V gene. CDR3 size: 14 residues. The CDR3 here is CAGSSPSGANVLTF.

CDR3 region: CASSFDWNTEAFF. The V call is TRBV7-9, the J call TRBJ1-1. This CDR3 is 13 amino acids long. Per the germline V gene, CDR1 is SEHNR and CDR2 is FQNEAQ (reference sequence). Full variable domain (rest looked up from reference TRBV7-9 and TRBJ1-1): DTGVSQNPRHKITKRGQNVTFRCDPISEHNRLYWYRQTLGQGPEFLTYFQNEAQLEKSRLLSDRFSAERPKGSFSTLEIQRTEQGDSAMYLCASSFDWNTEAFFGQGTRLTVV.

The J gene is TRBJ2-1, the V gene TRBV7-9; TCRdb returns TRBD1, unconfirmable since there is no DNA. The CDR3 extends over 14 amino acids. Looked up from germline, CDR1 is SEHNR and CDR2 is FQNEAQ (reference sequence). CDR3: CASSPVGATNEQFF.

The chain has TRBV4-1 and TRBJ2-7; TCRdb proposes TRBD1, but this gene call is untestable without DNA. CDR3 length: 14 residues. Germline V gene lookup returns CDR1 MGHRA and CDR2 YSYEKL. CDR3 sequence: CASSTETGYYEQYF.

This rearrangement joins TRBV29-1 to TRBJ2-3. This CDR3 is built from 11 residues. From germline, CDR1 is SQVTM and CDR2 ANQGSEA. Here the CDR3 reads CSVSFTDTQYF.

This sequence joins TRBV28 and TRBJ2-1; there is no DNA to check the TCRdb D call of TRBD2. The CDR3 is 13 amino acids. Per germline, CDR1 MDHEN and CDR2 SYDVKM. The CDR3 sequence is CASSTGRGNEQFF.

The V gene is TRBV10-3, the J gene TRBJ2-1; the TCRdb call, TRBD2, lacks DNA for checking. Germline V gives CDR1 ENHRY, CDR2 SYGVKD. The length of the CDR3 is 18 residues. The CDR3 reads CAISDPNSGTSISNEQFF.

The CDR3 spells CSALLFGTSGDYNEQFF. This chain joins TRBV20-1 and TRBJ2-1; TCRdb's assignment of TRBD2 cannot be checked, as there is no DNA. Germline lookup yields CDR1 DFQATT and CDR2 SNEGSKA (reference sequence). CDR3 length equals 17 residues.

V gene TRBV28 combines with J gene TRBJ2-7; absent DNA, TCRdb's TRBD1 call cannot be checked. Per germline, CDR1 MDHEN and CDR2 SYDVKM. CDR3 length equals 12 residues. This CDR3 is CASRDTGYEQYF.

This rearrangement joins TRBV29-1 to TRBJ1-2; TCRdb returns TRBD1, unconfirmable since there is no DNA. CDR3 length equals 14 residues. Per the germline V gene, CDR1 is SQVTM and CDR2 is ANQGSEA. CDR3 in amino acids: CSDDAWGDNYGYTF.

This rearrangement joins TRBV12-3 or TRBV12-4 to TRBJ1-1; TCRdb gives TRBD1 as the D gene, but with no DNA this cannot be confirmed. The CDR3 is made up of 14 amino acids. This CDR3 reads CASRINRANTEAFF.

CDR3 in amino acids: CASSLETGPQETQYF. This chain links TRBV7-6 with TRBJ2-5; TCRdb picks TRBD1, but there is no DNA to check that call. The CDR3 is made up of 15 amino acids. Germline CDR1 and CDR2: SGHVS and FNYEAQ.

The chain has TRBV5-1 and TRBJ1-2; TCRdb's D call of TRBD1 is untestable without DNA. The V gene's germline CDR1 is SGHRS and CDR2 YFSETQ. This CDR3 is built from 12 residues. The CDR3 loop reads CASKDREPYSTF.

V usage is TRBV4-3 and J usage is TRBJ2-7; TCRdb calls TRBD2, which cannot be checked without DNA. Per germline, CDR1 LGHNA and CDR2 YSLEER. The CDR3 runs to 17 residues. The CDR3 protein is CASSQRGIAGGPHEQYF.

The chain combines TRBV6-2 or TRBV6-3 with TRBJ2-5; no DNA is available, so the TRBD1 call from TCRdb remains unchecked. This CDR3 has 14 amino acids. The germline V gene encodes CDR1 MNHEY and CDR2 SVGEGT. The chain's CDR3 is CASSYRPGKETQYF.

The chain uses TRBV28 and TRBJ1-1. The CDR3 is made up of 13 amino acids. Looked up from germline, CDR1 is MDHEN and CDR2 is SYDVKM. CDR3 protein: CASASQLFTEAFF.

The chain links TRBV12-3 or TRBV12-4 to TRBJ1-1; the TCRdb call, TRBD1, lacks DNA for checking. The CDR3 is made up of 12 amino acids. Here the CDR3 reads CASKAGTGEAFF.

This chain connects TRBV29-1 to TRBJ2-2; TCRdb names TRBD1, which stays unverified in the absence of DNA. There are 17 residues in the CDR3. Per the germline V gene, CDR1 is SQVTM and CDR2 is ANQGSEA. CDR3 residues: CSVEDWVQGVNTGELFF.

This chain uses TRBV18 with TRBJ2-7; TCRdb's assignment of TRBD1 cannot be checked, as there is no DNA. CDR3 size: 13 residues. Germline V gene data show CDR1 as KGHSH and CDR2 as LQKENI. CDR3 protein: CASLGQGVSEQYF.

This chain connects TRBV6-4 to TRBJ2-3. The CDR3 is 14 residues long. CDR1 is MRHNA and CDR2 is SNTAGT in the germline V gene. The CDR3 sequence is CASSPSVGTDTQYF.